What follows is one TCR beta chain and its context. Its antigen is unknown. Using immunoSEQ multiplex PCR, the repertoire was profiled, and TCRdb retains in-frame clones only, with some absent. The sample yields around 150,000 clones, roughly 80% seen once. The entry originates in a study of T cell responses to AZD1222 COVID-19 vaccine. Study-level information: Samples with a second dose at about 4 or about 12 weeks were pooled together. The study's findings and limits: Repertoire collection took place solely once the T cell response had peaked. Donors, mostly white British, included more females; clonal diversity was possibly underestimated.

CDR1 and CDR2 (germline): MNHEY, SMNVEV (reference sequence). Between the trimmed V and J ends, which lost 5 bases and 7 bases, there was a span of 24 bases. The CDR3 has 17 residues. The rearrangement joins TRBV27 to TRBJ1-5; TRBD1 is a possible D gene (6 bases). The source of this sequence is an adult in good health. Sequencing was performed on peripheral blood, taken on day 0 of AZD1222 vaccination. CDR3 sequence reads: CASSPGPGTFSNQPQHF. The CDR3 bases are TGTGCCAGCAGTCCCGGCCCCGGGACATTCTCCAACCAGCCCCAGCATTTT.